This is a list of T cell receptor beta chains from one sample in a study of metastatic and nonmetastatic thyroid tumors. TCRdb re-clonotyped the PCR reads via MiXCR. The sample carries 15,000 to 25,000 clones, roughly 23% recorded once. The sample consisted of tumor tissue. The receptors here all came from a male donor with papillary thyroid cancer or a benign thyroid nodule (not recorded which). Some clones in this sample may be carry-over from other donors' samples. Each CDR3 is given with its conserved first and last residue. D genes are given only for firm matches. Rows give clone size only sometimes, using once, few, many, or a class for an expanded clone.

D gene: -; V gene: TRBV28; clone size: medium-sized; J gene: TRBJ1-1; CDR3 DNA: TGTGCCAGCACCCCGACAGCGAATTCCGCTGAAGCTTTCTTT; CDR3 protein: CASTPTANSAEAFF
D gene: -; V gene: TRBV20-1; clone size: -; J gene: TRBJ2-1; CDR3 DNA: TGCAGTGCTAATGATCGGAGGCGGCCCCACAATGAGCAGTTCTTC; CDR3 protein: CSANDRRRPHNEQFF
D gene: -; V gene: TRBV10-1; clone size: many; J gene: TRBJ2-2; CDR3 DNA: TGCGCCAGCAGCCAAGACCCCAGCACCGGGGAGCTGTTTTTT; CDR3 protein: CASSQDPSTGELFF
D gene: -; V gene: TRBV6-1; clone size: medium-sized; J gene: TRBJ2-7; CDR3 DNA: TGTGCCAGCAGTTCCACGGGACGGGTCCCCTACGAGCAGTACTTC; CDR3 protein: CASSSTGRVPYEQYF
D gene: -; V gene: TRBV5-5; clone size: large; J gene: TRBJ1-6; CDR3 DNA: TGTGCCAGCAGCTTGTACGCAGGGCCCTCGTTCAATTCACCCCTCCACTTT; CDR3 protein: CASSLYAGPSFNSPLHF
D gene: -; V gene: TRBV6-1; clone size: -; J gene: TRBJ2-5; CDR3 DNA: TGTGCCAGCAGCTCGCCGGGACTTCCGGAGACCCAGTACTTC; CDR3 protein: CASSSPGLPETQYF
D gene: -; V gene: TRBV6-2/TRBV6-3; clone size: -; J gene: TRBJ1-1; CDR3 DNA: TGTGCCAGCAGTTATGGGGGGGTGAACACTGAAGCTTTCTTT; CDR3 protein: CASSYGGVNTEAFF
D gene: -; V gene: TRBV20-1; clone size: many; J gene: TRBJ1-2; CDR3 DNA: TGCAGTGCTAGAATTAGGGGGGCGGACTATGGCTACACCTTC; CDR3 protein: CSARIRGADYGYTF
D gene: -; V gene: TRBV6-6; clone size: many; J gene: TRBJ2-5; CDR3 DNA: TGTGCCAGCAGTTACTCGGGGCCACGAGAGACCCAGTACTTC; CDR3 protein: CASSYSGPRETQYF
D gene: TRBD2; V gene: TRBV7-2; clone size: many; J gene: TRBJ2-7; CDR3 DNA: TGTGCCAGCAGGCCGGGACTAGCTGGTTACGAGCAGTACTTC; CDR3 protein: CASRPGLAGYEQYF
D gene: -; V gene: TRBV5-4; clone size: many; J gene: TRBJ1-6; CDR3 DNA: TGTGCCAGCAGTAACAGTGTTTATAATTCACCCCTCCACTTT; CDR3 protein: CASSNSVYNSPLHF
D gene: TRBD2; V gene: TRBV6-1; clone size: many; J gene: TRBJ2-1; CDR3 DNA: TGTGCCAGCAGTGAAATGGAGGGAGGGCCGGGAAGCAATGAGCAGTTCTTC; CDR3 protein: CASSEMEGGPGSNEQFF
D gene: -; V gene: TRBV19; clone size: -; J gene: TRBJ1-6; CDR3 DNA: TGTGCCACCAGGCCGGACGTACGCTCCTATAATTCACCCCTCCACTTT; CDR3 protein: CATRPDVRSYNSPLHF
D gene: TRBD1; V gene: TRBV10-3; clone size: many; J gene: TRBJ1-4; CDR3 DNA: TGTGCCACCCGTACAGGGGATGGTGAAAAACTGTTTTTT; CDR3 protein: CATRTGDGEKLFF
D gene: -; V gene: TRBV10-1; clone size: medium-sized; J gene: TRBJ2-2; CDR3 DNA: TGCGCCAGCAGACGGGAGTCTGACACCGGGGAGCTGTTTTTT; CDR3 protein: CASRRESDTGELFF
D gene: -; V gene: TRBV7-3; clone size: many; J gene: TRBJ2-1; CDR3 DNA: TGTGCCAGCAGCTTAAGGGGCCCGGCAGATGAGCAGTTCTTC; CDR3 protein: CASSLRGPADEQFF
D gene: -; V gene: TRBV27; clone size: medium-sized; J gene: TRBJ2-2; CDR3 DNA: TGTGCCAGCAGTTACGAAATTAACACCGGGGAGCTGTTTTTT; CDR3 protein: CASSYEINTGELFF
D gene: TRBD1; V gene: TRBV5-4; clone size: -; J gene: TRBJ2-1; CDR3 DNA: TGTGCCAGCAGCTTCAAGAACAGGGGCCTATTCTTC; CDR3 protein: CASSFKNRGLFF
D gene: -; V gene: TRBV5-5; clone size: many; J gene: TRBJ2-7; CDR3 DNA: TGTGCCAGCAGCATGGTGGAGGGATACGAGCAGTACTTC; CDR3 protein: CASSMVEGYEQYF